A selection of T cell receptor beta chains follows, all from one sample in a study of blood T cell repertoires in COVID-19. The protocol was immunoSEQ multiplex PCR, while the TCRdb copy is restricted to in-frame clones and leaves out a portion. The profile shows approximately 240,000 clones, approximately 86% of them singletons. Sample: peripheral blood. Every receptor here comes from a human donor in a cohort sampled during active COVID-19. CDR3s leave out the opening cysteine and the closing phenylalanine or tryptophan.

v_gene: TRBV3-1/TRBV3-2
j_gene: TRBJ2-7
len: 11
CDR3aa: ASSQGRGYEQY

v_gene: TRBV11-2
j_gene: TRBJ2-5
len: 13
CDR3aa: ASSLGGRAEETQY

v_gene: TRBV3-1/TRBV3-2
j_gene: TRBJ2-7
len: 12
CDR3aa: ASSLGTGQYEQY

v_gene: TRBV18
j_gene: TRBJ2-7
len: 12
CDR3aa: ASSPQGASNEQY

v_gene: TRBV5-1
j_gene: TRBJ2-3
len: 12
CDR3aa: ASSRGVSTDTQY

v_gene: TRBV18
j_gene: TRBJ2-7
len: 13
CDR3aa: ASSPPLRGSGEQY

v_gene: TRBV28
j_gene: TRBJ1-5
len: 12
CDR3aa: ASSFRQAPQPQH

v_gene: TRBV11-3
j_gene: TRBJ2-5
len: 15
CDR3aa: ASSSGDGTGGQETQY

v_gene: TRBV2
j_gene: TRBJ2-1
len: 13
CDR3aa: ASTPRAGSHNEQF

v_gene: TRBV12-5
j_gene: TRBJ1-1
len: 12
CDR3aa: ASGWGPGDTEAF

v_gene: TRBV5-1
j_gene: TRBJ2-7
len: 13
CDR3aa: ASSLVSSGGYEQY

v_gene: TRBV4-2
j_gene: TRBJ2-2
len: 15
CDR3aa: ASSRTSGGAGTGELF

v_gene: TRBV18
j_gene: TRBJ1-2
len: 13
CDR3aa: ASSSTKQGAGGYT

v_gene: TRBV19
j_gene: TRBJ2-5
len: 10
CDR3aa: ASRGGGETQY

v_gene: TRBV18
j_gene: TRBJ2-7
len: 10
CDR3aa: ASSGLPDEQY

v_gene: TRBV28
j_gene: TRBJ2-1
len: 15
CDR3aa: ASSLMGGGFSYNEQF

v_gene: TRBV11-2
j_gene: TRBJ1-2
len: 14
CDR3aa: ASRSLKEGGNYGYT

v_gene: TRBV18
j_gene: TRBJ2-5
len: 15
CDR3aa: ASSPWGRGLGEETQY

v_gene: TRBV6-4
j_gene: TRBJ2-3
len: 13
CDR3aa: ASSDSHTSGTPQY

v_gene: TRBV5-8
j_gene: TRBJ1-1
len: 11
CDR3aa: ASRRGRFAEAF

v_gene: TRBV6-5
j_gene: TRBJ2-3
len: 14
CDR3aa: ASSFHRGLGTDTQY

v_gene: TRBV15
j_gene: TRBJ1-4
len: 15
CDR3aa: ATSSLREAGANEKLF

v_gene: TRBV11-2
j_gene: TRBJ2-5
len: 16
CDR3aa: ASSFLPGLAGLQETQY

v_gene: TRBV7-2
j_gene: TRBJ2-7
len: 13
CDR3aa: ASSLGSGTGYEQY

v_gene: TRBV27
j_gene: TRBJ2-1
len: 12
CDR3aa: ASSPGTSYNEQF

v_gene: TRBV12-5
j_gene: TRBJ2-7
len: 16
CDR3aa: ASGLVLSRQGSSYEQY